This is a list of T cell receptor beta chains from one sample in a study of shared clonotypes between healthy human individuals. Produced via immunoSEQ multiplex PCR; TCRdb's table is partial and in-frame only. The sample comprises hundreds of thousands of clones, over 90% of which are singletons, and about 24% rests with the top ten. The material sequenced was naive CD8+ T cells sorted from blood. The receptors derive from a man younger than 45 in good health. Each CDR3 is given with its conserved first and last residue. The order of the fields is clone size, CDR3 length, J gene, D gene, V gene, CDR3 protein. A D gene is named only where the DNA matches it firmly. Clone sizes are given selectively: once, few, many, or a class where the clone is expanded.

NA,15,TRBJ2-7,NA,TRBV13,CASSLGRRVWDEQYF
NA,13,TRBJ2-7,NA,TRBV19,CARKGHQSYEQYF
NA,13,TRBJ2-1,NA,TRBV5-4,CASSLLSNNEQFF
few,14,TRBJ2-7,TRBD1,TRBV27,CASSTRQGAREQYF
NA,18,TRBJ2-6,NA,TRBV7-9,CASSLDRGRTSGANVLTF
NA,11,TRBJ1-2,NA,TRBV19,CASKNRDGYTF
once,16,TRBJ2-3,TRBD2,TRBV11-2,CASSWASGASTDTQYF
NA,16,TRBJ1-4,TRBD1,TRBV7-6,CASSLKTGGFGEKLFF
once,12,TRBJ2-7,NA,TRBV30,CAWSVGTYEQYF
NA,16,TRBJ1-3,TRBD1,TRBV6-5,CASSSPGQGKRGTIYF
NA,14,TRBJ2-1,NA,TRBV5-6,CASSSFVSYNEQFF
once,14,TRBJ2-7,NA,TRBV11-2,CASSRVGAIYEQYF
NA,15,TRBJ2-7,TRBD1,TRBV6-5,CASSWGQGTTYEQYF
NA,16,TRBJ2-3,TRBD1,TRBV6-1,CASSEPDRPSTDTQYF
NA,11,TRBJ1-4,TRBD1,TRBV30,CAWGTAGKLFF
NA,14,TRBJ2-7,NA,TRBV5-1,CASSHASNSYEQYF
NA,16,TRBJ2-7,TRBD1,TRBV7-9,CASSTTGTGTLYEQYF
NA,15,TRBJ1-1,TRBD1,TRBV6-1,CASSVTGGGYSEAFF
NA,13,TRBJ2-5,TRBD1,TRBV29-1,CSVDWTGQETQYF
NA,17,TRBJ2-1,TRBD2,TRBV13,CASSLEGTSGRAGEQFF
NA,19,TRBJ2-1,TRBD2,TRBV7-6,CASSHQGRTSGRAWAEQFF
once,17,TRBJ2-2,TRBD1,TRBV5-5,CASSLNLGQANTGELFF
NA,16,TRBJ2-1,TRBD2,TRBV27,CASNPVAGGYSYEQFF
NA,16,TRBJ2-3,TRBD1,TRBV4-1,CASSQPGTAIINTQYF
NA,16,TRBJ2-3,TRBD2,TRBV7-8,CASSLSAASGTDTQYF
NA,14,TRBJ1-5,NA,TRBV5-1,CASSSSGSRQPQHF
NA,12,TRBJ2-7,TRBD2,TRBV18,CASSPGGYEQYF
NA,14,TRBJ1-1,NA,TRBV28,CASSFYGGDTEAFF
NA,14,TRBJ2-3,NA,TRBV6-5,CASSPASYTDTQYF
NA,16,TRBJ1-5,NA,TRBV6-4,CASNDSLRAGGRPQHF
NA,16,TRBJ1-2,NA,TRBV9,CASSVSKTEKFYGYTF
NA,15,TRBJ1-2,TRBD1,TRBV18,CASSGTGGVVYGYTF
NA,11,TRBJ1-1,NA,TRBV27,CAVLGKQEAFF
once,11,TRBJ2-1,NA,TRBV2,CASSSYNEQFF
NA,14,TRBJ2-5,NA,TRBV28,CASSLGPFQETQYF
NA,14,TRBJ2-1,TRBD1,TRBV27,CASSPRQGRDEQFF
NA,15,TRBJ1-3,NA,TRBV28,CASTRGHYSGNTIYF
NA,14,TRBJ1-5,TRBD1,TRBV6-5,CASSFGQGIQPQHF
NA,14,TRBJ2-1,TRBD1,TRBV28,CASSADRTYNEQFF
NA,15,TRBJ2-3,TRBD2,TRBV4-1,CASSQELAGGDTQYF
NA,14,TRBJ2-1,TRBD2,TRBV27,CASSPTSALYEQFF
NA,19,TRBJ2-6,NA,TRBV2,CASIHSLPRGHSGANVLTF
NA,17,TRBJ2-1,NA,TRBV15,CATSRAHSMSSYNEQFF
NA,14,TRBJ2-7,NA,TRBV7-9,CASSLEPGSYEQYF
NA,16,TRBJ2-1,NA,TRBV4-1,CASSQASGTQYNEQFF
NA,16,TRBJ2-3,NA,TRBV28,CASSLGAVTSTDTQYF
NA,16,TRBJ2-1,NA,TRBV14,CASSQELPLLGTEQFF
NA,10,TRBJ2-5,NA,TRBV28,CASNGETQYF